The 17 T cell receptor beta chains in this list originate from one sample, sequenced in a study of blood T cell repertoires in COVID-19. The table came from immunoSEQ multiplex PCR; TCRdb's copy has only in-frame clones and leaves some out. The table shows under 350,000 clones, with about 86% occurring only once. What was sequenced was PBMCs or T cells enriched from blood (not recorded which). Receptors originate from a woman aged 40-49 years with acute COVID-19.

The chain links TRBV28 to TRBJ1-4, with 8 nucleotides matching TRBD1. CDR3 length: 15 residues. V shed 3 bases, J shed 3 bases, and the junction held 3 bases outside the gene matches. Germline values: CDR1 MDHEN, CDR2 SYDVKM. CDR3 protein: CASSFPDRANEKLFF. CDR3 DNA: TGTGCCAGCAGTTTCCCGGACAGGGCTAATGAAAAACTGTTTTTT.

This clone has only one observation. The V gene is TRBV12-3 or TRBV12-4, the J gene TRBJ1-2, with D possibly being TRBD1 (5 bases). The CDR3 is made up of 12 amino acids. Trimming took off 3 bases at V and 9 bases at J, with 11 bases between the two ends. Here the CDR3 reads CASSFGGISYTF. The CDR3 bases are TGTGCCAGCAGTTTCGGGGGTATAAGCTACACCTTC.

The chain employs TRBV7-3 and TRBJ1-5; TRBD1 aligns across 7 bases. Germline CDR1 SGHTA, CDR2 FQGTGA. This CDR3 is built from 13 residues. Germline trimming cut 5 bases from V and 7 bases from J; bases unmatched to any gene: 5. The CDR3 DNA reads as TGTGCCAGCAGCCCAGACAGGGAACAGCCCCAGCATTTT. Residues: CASSPDREQPQHF.

This clone was seen a single time. The chain recombines TRBV2 with TRBJ1-1, with D possibly TRBD1 on 6 matching bases. V was clipped by 5 bases and J by 0 bases, with 10 bases between them. CDR3 length equals 14 residues. Germline V gene data show CDR1 as SNHLY and CDR2 as FYNNEI. The CDR3 loop reads CASSYRALNTEAFF. The CDR3 nucleotides are TGTGCCAGCAGTTACAGGGCCTTGAACACTGAAGCTTTCTTT.

The chain carries TRBV25-1 and TRBJ2-3; 10 positions match TRBD2. The junction had 6 bases not matched to a gene; V was cut back by 3 bases and J by 3 bases. The CDR3 is 16 residues long. The V gene's germline CDR1 is MGHDK and CDR2 SYGVNS. DNA for the CDR3: TGTGCCAGCAGTGACACAGCGGGAGGGCCGACAGATACGCAGTATTTT. Encoded protein: CASSDTAGGPTDTQYF.

The V gene is TRBV7-6, the J gene TRBJ2-7, with 9 bases matching TRBD2. The CDR3 sequence is 13 residues long. Germline V gene lookup returns CDR1 SGHVS and CDR2 FNYEAQ. V gave up 5 bases and J gave up 4 bases; unmatched junction bases: 3. The DNA for the CDR3 is TGTGCCAGCAGCGATAGCGGGGGTTACGAGCAGTACTTC. Its translation is CASSDSGGYEQYF. The variable domain in full, completed from reference TRBV7-6 and TRBJ2-7, reads GAGVSQSPRYKVTKRGQDVALRCDPISGHVSLYWYRQALGQGPEFLTYFNYEAQQDKSGLPNDRFSAERPEGSISTLTIQRTEQRDSAMYRCASSDSGGYEQYFGPGTRLTVT.

This sequence joins TRBV19 and TRBJ2-4; 11 bases match TRBD2. With V trimmed by 2 bases and J by 5 bases, 14 bases remained unmatched. The CDR3 has 19 residues. Germline lookup yields CDR1 LNHDA and CDR2 SQIVND (reference sequence). DNA of the CDR3: TGTGCCAGTAGTATAAGGGCCGAGCGACTAGCGGGAACGCAAAACATTCAGTACTTC. Amino acids: CASSIRAERLAGTQNIQYF.

Remarks on this clone: The same CDR3 arises from other DNA sequences in this sample as well. V is TRBV3-1 (or the pseudogene TRBV3-2) and J is TRBJ2-5, with unresolved D. CDR1 and CDR2 (germline): LGHDT, YNNKEL (reference sequence). With 0 bases removed from V and 6 bases from J, the gap between germline ends came to 5 bases. This CDR3 comprises 12 residues. CDR3 residues: CASSQDRKTQYF. CDR3 nucleotides: TGTGCCAGCAGCCAAGACAGGAAGACCCAGTACTTC.

Here the CDR3 DNA reads TGTGCCAGCAGCCAATTTGCAGATACGCAGTATTTT. Translated: CASSQFADTQYF. The chain uses TRBV28 and TRBJ2-3; D gene uncertain. V was cut by 6 bases and J by 4 bases, with 8 bases left in between. The CDR3 is made up of 12 amino acids. Germline assignment: CDR1 MDHEN and CDR2 SYDVKM.

Turning to this clone: Other DNA sequences of this sample code for an identical CDR3. The rearrangement links TRBV7-3 to TRBJ1-1; a possible D gene is TRBD1 (6 bases). The CDR3 is made up of 13 amino acids. Per germline, CDR1 SGHTA and CDR2 FQGTGA. Trimming shortened V by 5 bases and J by 5 bases, and 12 bases separated the two germline ends. DNA for the CDR3: TGTGCCAGCAGCCTGCGAAGGGGGACTGAAGCTTTCTTT. Residues: CASSLRRGTEAFF.

To note about this clone: It may be a read error: a sequence one base away is much more abundant. The sample carries other DNA sequences with the same CDR3. The rearrangement links TRBV7-2 to TRBJ2-7; no clear D. CDR1 is SGHTA, CDR2 FQGNSA, per germline. The germline V and J ends were trimmed by 5 bases and 0 bases, with 5 bases remaining between them. The CDR3 runs 12 residues. This chain's CDR3 is CASSLSSYEQYF. The CDR3 nucleotides read TGTGCCAGCAGCCTCAGCTCCTACGAGCAGTACTTC. The full variable domain, its missing parts supplied by reference TRBV7-2 and TRBJ2-7, is GAGVSQSPSNKVTEKGKDVELRCDPISGHTALYWYRQSLGQGLEFLIYFQGNSAPDKSGLPSDRFSAERTGGSVSTLTIQRTQQEDSAVYLCASSLSSYEQYFGPGTRLTVT.

V is TRBV4-2 and J is TRBJ1-5, with no clear D. Germline V CDR1 and CDR2: LGHNA, YNFKEQ. The CDR3 is 15 residues long. Trimming shortened V by 1 base and J by 1 base, and 8 bases separated the two germline ends. CDR3 region: CASSQGHPSNQPQHF. As DNA, the CDR3 is TGTGCCAGCAGCCAAGGACATCCAAGCAATCAGCCCCAGCATTTT.

In this sample, this clone turned up once. The CDR3 region has the DNA TGTGCCAGCAGCTCCGAAAACAGGGGCTTCCAGCCCCAGCATTTT. Its protein is CASSSENRGFQPQHF. V usage is TRBV6-2 or TRBV6-3 and J usage is TRBJ1-5, with TRBD1 matching 7 bases. J gave up 7 bases and V 6 bases, and 12 bases lay outside the gene matches. This CDR3 has 15 amino acids. The germline V gene has CDR1 MNHEY and CDR2 SVGEGT.

On this clone: At one boundary the junction diverges from the germline segment, which might be a read error. This chain joins TRBV2 and TRBJ2-7; D is possibly TRBD1 (6 bases). The CDR3 runs 11 residues. The germline gives CDR1 SNHLY, CDR2 FYNNEI. The CDR3 sequence: CASSEWQGPRF. The CDR3 DNA reads TGTGCCAGCAGTGAATGGCAGGGGCCTAGATTC.

This chain uses TRBV11-2 with TRBJ1-2; weak D call: TRBD1 (6 bases). Deletions cut 4 bases from V and 4 bases from J, with 13 bases between. Looked up from germline, CDR1 is SGHAT and CDR2 is FQNNGV. The CDR3 runs 14 residues. In nucleotides, the CDR3 is TGTGCCAGCAGCTCCCAGACAGGTCTCTATGGCTACACCTTC. This sequence encodes CASSSQTGLYGYTF. The full variable domain, in which reference TRBV11-2 and TRBJ1-2 provide the parts outside the CDR3, is EAGVAQSPRYKIIEKRQSVAFWCNPISGHATLYWYQQILGQGPKLLIQFQNNGVVDDSQLPKDRFSAERLKGVDSTLKIQPAKLEDSAVYLCASSSQTGLYGYTFGSGTRLTVV.

This chain links TRBV9 with TRBJ1-3; 8 bases are a match to TRBD1. J lost 0 bases, V lost 1 base, and 0 bases had no gene match. There are 15 residues in the CDR3. Per germline, CDR1 SGDLS and CDR2 YYNGEE. In DNA form, the CDR3 reads TGTGCCAGCAGCGTAACAGGGGGCTCTGGAAACACCATATATTTT. This sequence encodes CASSVTGGSGNTIYF.

The chain combines TRBV15 with TRBJ1-2; D is undetermined. From germline, CDR1 is LNHNV and CDR2 YYDKDF (reference sequence). The ends were cut back, 5 bases at V and 8 bases at J, with 15 bases in the middle. CDR3 length: 13 amino acids. CDR3: CATSLEGAGGYTF. In nucleotides, the CDR3 is TGTGCCACCAGCTTGGAGGGTGCTGGGGGCTACACCTTC.